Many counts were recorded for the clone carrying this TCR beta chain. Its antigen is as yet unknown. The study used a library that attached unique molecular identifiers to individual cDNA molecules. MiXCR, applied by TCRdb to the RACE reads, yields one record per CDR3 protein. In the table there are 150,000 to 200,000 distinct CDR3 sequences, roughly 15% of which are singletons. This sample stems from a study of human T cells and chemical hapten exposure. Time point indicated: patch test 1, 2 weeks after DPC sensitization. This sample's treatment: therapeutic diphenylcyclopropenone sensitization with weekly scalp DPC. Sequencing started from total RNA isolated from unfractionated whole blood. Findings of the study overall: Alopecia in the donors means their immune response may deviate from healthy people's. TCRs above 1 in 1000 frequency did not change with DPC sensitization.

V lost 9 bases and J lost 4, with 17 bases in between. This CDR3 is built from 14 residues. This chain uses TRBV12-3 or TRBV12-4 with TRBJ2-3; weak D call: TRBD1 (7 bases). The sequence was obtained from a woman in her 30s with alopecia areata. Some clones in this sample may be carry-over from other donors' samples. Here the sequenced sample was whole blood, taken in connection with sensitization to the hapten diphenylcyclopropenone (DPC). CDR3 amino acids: CASLRSRGADTQYF. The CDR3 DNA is TGTGCCAGTCTAAGGAGCAGGGGGGCAGATACGCAGTATTTT.